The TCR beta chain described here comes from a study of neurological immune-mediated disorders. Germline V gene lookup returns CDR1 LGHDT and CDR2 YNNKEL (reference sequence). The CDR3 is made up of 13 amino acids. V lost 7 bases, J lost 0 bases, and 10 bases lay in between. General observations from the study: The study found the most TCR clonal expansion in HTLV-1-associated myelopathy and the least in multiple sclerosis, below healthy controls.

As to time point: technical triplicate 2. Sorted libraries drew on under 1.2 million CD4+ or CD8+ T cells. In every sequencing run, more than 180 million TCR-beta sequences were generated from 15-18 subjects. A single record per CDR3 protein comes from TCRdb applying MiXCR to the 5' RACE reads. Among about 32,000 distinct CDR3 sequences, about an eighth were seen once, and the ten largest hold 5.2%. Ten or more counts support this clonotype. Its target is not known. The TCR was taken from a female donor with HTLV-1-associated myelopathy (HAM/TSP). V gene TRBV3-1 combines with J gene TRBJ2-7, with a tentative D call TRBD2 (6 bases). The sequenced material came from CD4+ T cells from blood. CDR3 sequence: CASMTGGSYEQYF. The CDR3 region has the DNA TGTGCCAGCATGACCGGGGGCTCCTACGAGCAGTACTTC.